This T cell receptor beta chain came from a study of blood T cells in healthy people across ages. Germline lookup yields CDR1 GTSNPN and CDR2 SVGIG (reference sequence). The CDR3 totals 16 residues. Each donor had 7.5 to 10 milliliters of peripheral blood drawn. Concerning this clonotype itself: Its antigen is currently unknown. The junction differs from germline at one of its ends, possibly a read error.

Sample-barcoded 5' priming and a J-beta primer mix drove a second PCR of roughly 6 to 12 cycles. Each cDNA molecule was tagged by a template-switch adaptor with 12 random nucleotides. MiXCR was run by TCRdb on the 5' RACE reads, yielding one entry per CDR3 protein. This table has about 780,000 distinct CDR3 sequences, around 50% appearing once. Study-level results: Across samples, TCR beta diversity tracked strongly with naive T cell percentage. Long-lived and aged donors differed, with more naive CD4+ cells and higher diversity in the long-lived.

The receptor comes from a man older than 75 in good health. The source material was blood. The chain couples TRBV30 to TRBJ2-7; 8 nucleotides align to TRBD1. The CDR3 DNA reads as TGTGCCTGGAGTGTATATGGGGGCAGGGGGCGTGAGATCCAGTACTTT. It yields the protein CAWSVYGGRGREIQYF.